This entry is about one TCR beta chain. This record comes from a study of blood T cell repertoires in COVID-19. Overall study: The samples span acute and convalescent COVID-19 from the United States, Italy and Spain. T cells, B-cell-depleted T cells, or PBMCs provided the cDNA or gDNA that served as material.

Methods used by the authors: Reference gene primer amplification gave estimated nucleated cell counts. Clones were sequenced by immunoSEQ multiplex PCR, and TCRdb holds only the in-frame ones, with some missing. V, J and clone size reflect that table, while D and trimming were determined from the DNA. This table has approximately 450,000 clones, 75% to 90% appearing once. CDR1 and CDR2 from the germline V gene are SEHNR and FQNEAQ (reference sequence). The CDR3 is 16 amino acids. With 5 bases clipped from V and 5 bases from J, the junction kept 7 bases outside the gene matches. The V gene is TRBV7-9, the J gene TRBJ2-5; 14 bases map to TRBD2. This clonotype was sampled from a woman aged 25-40 years with acute or convalescent COVID-19. The sample was peripheral blood. The CDR3 sequence: CASSPGLAGGRETQYF. The DNA of the CDR3 is TGTGCCAGCAGCCCTGGACTAGCGGGGGGAAGGGAGACCCAGTACTTC.